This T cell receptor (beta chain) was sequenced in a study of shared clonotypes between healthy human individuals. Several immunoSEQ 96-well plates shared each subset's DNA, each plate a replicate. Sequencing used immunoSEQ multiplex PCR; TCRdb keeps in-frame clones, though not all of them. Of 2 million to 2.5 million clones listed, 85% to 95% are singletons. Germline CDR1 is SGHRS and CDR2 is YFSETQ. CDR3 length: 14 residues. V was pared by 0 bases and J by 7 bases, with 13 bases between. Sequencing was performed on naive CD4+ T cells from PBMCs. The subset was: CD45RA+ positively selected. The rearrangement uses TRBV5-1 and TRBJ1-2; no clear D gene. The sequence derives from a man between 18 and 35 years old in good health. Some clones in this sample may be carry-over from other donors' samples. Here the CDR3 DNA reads TGCGCCAGCAGCTTGGGCGAGGGAAGTGGTGGCTACACCTTC. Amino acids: CASSLGEGSGGYTF. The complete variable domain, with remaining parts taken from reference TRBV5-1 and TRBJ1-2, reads KAGVTQTPRYLIKTRGQQVTLSCSPISGHRSVSWYQQTPGQGLQFLFEYFSETQRNKGNFPGRFSGRQFSNSRSEMNVSTLELGDSALYLCASSLGEGSGGYTFGSGTRLTVV.